Each of the 20 T cell receptor beta chains below was sequenced from the same sample in a study of shared clonotypes between healthy human individuals. The protocol was immunoSEQ multiplex PCR, while the TCRdb copy is restricted to in-frame clones and leaves out a portion. The table includes over 2 million clones, roughly 95% detected once. Input material: naive CD4+ T cells sorted from blood. The sample's subset: CD45RA+ positively selected. All receptors come from a man between 18 and 29 years old in good health.

J is TRBJ2-1 and V is TRBV11-3; D is unresolved. Trimming took off 3 bases at V and 0 bases at J, with 6 bases between the two ends. Germline lookup yields CDR1 SGHNT and CDR2 YENEEA. The CDR3 has 14 residues. The DNA of the CDR3 is TGTGCCAGCAGCTTCACACACTCCTACAATGAGCAGTTCTTC. Its translation is CASSFTHSYNEQFF.

This clone was detected only once. The J gene is TRBJ2-1, the V gene TRBV7-2; 8 nucleotides match TRBD2. J lost 7 bases, V lost 3 bases, and 5 bases had no gene match. CDR1 and CDR2 from the germline V gene are SGHTA and FQGNSA. The CDR3 contains 14 residues. The CDR3 sequence is CASSFPGGPNEQFF. Here the CDR3 DNA reads TGTGCCAGCAGCTTCCCGGGAGGGCCTAATGAGCAGTTCTTC.

The chain combines TRBV5-4 with TRBJ2-2, with no clear D. Germline CDR1 and CDR2: SGHNT and YYREEE (reference sequence). V was cut by 2 bases and J by 0 bases, with 5 bases left in between. The CDR3 totals 14 residues. The CDR3 region has the DNA TGTGCCAGCAGCTTACAGCCGAACACCGGGGAGCTGTTTTTT. It is translated as CASSLQPNTGELFF.

About this clone itself: The sample contains more than one DNA sequence encoding this CDR3. The genes are TRBV2 and TRBJ1-5, with D uncertain. Trimming cost V 3 bases and J 0 bases, with 6 bases left between them. The germline CDR1 and CDR2 sequences are SNHLY and FYNNEI. This CDR3 comprises 14 residues. The CDR3, as DNA: TGTGCCAGCAGTGACAGATATAGCAATCAGCCCCAGCATTTT. Protein: CASSDRYSNQPQHF.

The V gene is TRBV14, the J gene TRBJ2-1; TRBD2 matches at 10 bases. Germline V CDR1 and CDR2: SGHDN, FVKESK. Trimming took 1 base from V and 2 from J; bases not matched to a gene: 8. This CDR3 is 18 amino acids long. DNA for the CDR3: TGTGCCAGCAGCCAAGGGGTTTCTAGCGGGAGAACCTACAATGAGCAGTTCTTC. Encoded protein: CASSQGVSSGRTYNEQFF.

This clone was observed a single time. This chain uses TRBV29-1 with TRBJ1-1; D not resolved. Trimming pared 7 bases from V and 1 base from J, leaving 10 bases between. The germline CDR1 and CDR2 sequences are SQVTM and ANQGSEA. This CDR3 is 12 amino acids long. CDR3 sequence: CSAQHGNTEAFF. In nucleotides, the CDR3 is TGCAGCGCCCAACATGGGAACACTGAAGCTTTCTTT.

The rearrangement joins TRBV19 to TRBJ2-5, with 9 bases lining up with TRBD2. Germline V gives CDR1 LNHDA, CDR2 SQIVND (reference sequence). CDR3 size: 14 residues. Trimming cost V 6 bases and J 5 bases; bases outside gene matches: 7. In DNA form, the CDR3 reads TGTGCCAGTAGGGAAAGCGGGAGGCAGGAGACCCAGTACTTC. This sequence encodes CASRESGRQETQYF.

The rearrangement joins TRBV10-3 to TRBJ1-3; D gene ambiguous. Germline CDR1 is ENHRY and CDR2 is SYGVKD. There are 16 residues in the CDR3. Trimming removed 5 bases from V and 0 bases from J, with 14 bases in between. The CDR3 DNA reads as TGTGCCATCAGTCTACTCGCCGACGGCTCTGGAAACACCATATATTTT. Residues: CAISLLADGSGNTIYF.

This chain connects TRBV9 to TRBJ2-5; D is perhaps TRBD1 or TRBD2 (5 bases each). V was trimmed by 4 bases and J by 4 bases, leaving 17 bases between them. Germline V gene lookup returns CDR1 SGDLS and CDR2 YYNGEE. The CDR3 consists of 15 residues. The CDR3 coding sequence is TGTGCCAGCAGCCGGGGCCTGGGAGCGATAGAGACCCAGTACTTC. It encodes CASSRGLGAIETQYF.

The chain combines TRBV28 with TRBJ2-5; D call uncertain. Germline assignment: CDR1 MDHEN and CDR2 SYDVKM. CDR3 length equals 14 residues. Trimming stripped 3 bases from V and 5 bases from J, with 13 bases between. The CDR3 nucleotides are TGTGCCAGCAGTTTCCGCCTGGCGACGGAGACCCAGTACTTC. It encodes CASSFRLATETQYF.

On this clone itself: Other DNA sequences in this specimen translate into the identical CDR3. CDR3 nucleotides: TGTGCCAGCAGCTTAGACAGGGGGAAAGAGACCCAGTACTTC. This sequence encodes CASSLDRGKETQYF. The chain recombines TRBV7-2 with TRBJ2-5; 8 nucleotides match TRBD1. Germline CDR1 SGHTA, CDR2 FQGNSA. V dropped 1 base and J dropped 3; count of bases not matched to a gene: 1. CDR3 length equals 14 residues.

A remark on this clone: A read error may explain this, as a much larger clone is one base away. This chain uses TRBV11-2 with TRBJ2-7; D is perhaps TRBD2 (5 bases). This CDR3 spans 14 amino acids. V dropped 5 bases and J dropped 2 bases, with 13 bases sitting between them. Germline V gene data show CDR1 as SGHAT and CDR2 as FQNNGV. CDR3 in amino acids: CASSLYGIAYEQYF. The DNA of the CDR3 is TGTGCCAGCAGCCTCTACGGGATAGCCTACGAGCAGTACTTC. The variable domain in full, with the rest retrieved from reference TRBV11-2 and TRBJ2-7, is EAGVAQSPRYKIIEKRQSVAFWCNPISGHATLYWYQQILGQGPKLLIQFQNNGVVDDSQLPKDRFSAERLKGVDSTLKIQPAKLEDSAVYLCASSLYGIAYEQYFGPGTRLTVT.

The rearrangement links TRBV5-1 to TRBJ1-2; D might be TRBD1 (5 bases). The germline gives CDR1 SGHRS, CDR2 YFSETQ. Deletions cut 3 bases from V and 4 bases from J, with 13 bases between. CDR3 length: 14 residues. CDR3 sequence (DNA): TGCGCCAGCAGCTCCGCAGGGTCGGGCTATGGCTACACCTTC. Its protein product is CASSSAGSGYGYTF. The entire variable domain, with the rest obtained from reference TRBV5-1 and TRBJ1-2, is as follows: KAGVTQTPRYLIKTRGQQVTLSCSPISGHRSVSWYQQTPGQGLQFLFEYFSETQRNKGNFPGRFSGRQFSNSRSEMNVSTLELGDSALYLCASSSAGSGYGYTFGSGTRLTVV.

Comment on this clone: Other DNA sequences in the same sample also yield this CDR3. The chain couples TRBV7-9 to TRBJ1-5, with a tentative D call TRBD1 (6 bases). Per the germline V gene, CDR1 is SEHNR and CDR2 is FQNEAQ (reference sequence). The V end lost 1 base, the J end lost 4 bases, and 8 bases lay between the germline ends. This CDR3 contains 14 residues. In DNA form, the CDR3 reads TGTGCCAGCAGCTTAGGTACAGGGAATCAGCCCCAGCATTTT. Residues: CASSLGTGNQPQHF.

V and J are TRBV5-4 and TRBJ2-7; 7 bases fit TRBD1. V gave up 4 bases and J gave up 5 bases; unmatched junction bases: 6. This CDR3 is built from 13 residues. CDR1 and CDR2 from the germline V gene are SGHNT and YYREEE (reference sequence). CDR3 residues: CASSGGQRDEQYF. DNA for the CDR3: TGTGCCAGCAGCGGGGGACAGCGCGACGAGCAGTACTTC.

Notes on this clone: Other DNA sequences in this specimen translate into the identical CDR3. The chain is built from TRBV5-1 and TRBJ2-5; 9 bases are a match to TRBD2. The V gene's germline CDR1 is SGHRS and CDR2 YFSETQ. CDR3 length: 14 residues. The V and J ends lost 4 bases and 0 bases, in that order; junction bases with no gene match: 1. In nucleotides, the CDR3 is TGCGCCAGCAGCAGCGGGGGGTACCAAGAGACCCAGTACTTC. It encodes CASSSGGYQETQYF.

This chain links TRBV6-1 with TRBJ2-3; a weak D match, TRBD2 (6 bases). The CDR3 length is 18 residues. The germline V and J ends were trimmed by 2 bases and 6 bases, with 24 bases remaining between them. The germline V gene has CDR1 MNHNS and CDR2 SASEGT. This chain's CDR3 is CASSELPSAARQRDTQYF. The CDR3 nucleotides read TGTGCCAGCAGTGAACTGCCTAGCGCGGCCCGCCAGAGGGATACGCAGTATTTT.

A remark on this clone: This same CDR3 is encoded by further DNA sequences in the sample. The chain carries TRBV5-1 and TRBJ2-2, with unresolved D. The CDR3 runs 12 residues. CDR1 is SGHRS, CDR2 YFSETQ, per germline. V lost 0 bases and J lost 6, with 3 bases in between. The CDR3: CASSLAAGELFF. CDR3 coding DNA: TGCGCCAGCAGCTTGGCGGCCGGGGAGCTGTTTTTT. Looking up the rest from reference TRBV5-1 and TRBJ2-2 gives the full variable domain: KAGVTQTPRYLIKTRGQQVTLSCSPISGHRSVSWYQQTPGQGLQFLFEYFSETQRNKGNFPGRFSGRQFSNSRSEMNVSTLELGDSALYLCASSLAAGELFFGEGSRLTVL.

The chain uses TRBV4-2 and TRBJ1-1; 8 nucleotides agree with TRBD1. The germline V gene has CDR1 LGHNA and CDR2 YNFKEQ. The CDR3 loop spans 17 amino acids. V shed 4 bases, J shed 1 base, and the junction held 11 bases outside the gene matches. This CDR3 reads CASSRTTGALGNTEAFF. The DNA for the CDR3 is TGTGCCAGCAGCCGTACGACAGGGGCGCTAGGGAACACTGAAGCTTTCTTT.

The chain recombines TRBV2 with TRBJ1-5; D uncertain. Germline V CDR1 and CDR2: SNHLY, FYNNEI. Trimming took 0 bases from V and 1 from J, leaving 7 bases between them. CDR3 length equals 15 residues. CDR3 nucleotide sequence: TGTGCCAGCAGTGAAGCGCTTGTAAGCAATCAGCCCCAGCATTTT. This sequence encodes CASSEALVSNQPQHF.